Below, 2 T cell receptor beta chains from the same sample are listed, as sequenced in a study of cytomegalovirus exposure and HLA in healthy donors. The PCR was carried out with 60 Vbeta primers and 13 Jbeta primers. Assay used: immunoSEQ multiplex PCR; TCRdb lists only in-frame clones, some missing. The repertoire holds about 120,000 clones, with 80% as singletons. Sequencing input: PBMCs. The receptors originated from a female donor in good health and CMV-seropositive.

The CDR3 DNA is TGCGCCAGCAGCTTGGGGGAGATCACAGATACGCAGTATTTT. Its protein is CASSLGEITDTQYF. The V call is TRBV5-1, the J call TRBJ2-3, with a weak D call TRBD2 (5 bases). The CDR3 is 14 residues long. Between the trimmed V and J ends, which lost 0 bases and 2 bases, there was a span of 7 bases. The germline gives CDR1 SGHRS, CDR2 YFSETQ.

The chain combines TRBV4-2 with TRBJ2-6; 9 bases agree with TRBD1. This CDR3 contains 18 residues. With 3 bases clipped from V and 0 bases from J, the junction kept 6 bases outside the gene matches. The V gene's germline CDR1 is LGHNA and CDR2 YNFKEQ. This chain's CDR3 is CASSHQDRGASGANVLTF. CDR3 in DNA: TGTGCCAGCAGCCATCAGGACAGGGGCGCCTCTGGGGCCAACGTCCTGACTTTC.